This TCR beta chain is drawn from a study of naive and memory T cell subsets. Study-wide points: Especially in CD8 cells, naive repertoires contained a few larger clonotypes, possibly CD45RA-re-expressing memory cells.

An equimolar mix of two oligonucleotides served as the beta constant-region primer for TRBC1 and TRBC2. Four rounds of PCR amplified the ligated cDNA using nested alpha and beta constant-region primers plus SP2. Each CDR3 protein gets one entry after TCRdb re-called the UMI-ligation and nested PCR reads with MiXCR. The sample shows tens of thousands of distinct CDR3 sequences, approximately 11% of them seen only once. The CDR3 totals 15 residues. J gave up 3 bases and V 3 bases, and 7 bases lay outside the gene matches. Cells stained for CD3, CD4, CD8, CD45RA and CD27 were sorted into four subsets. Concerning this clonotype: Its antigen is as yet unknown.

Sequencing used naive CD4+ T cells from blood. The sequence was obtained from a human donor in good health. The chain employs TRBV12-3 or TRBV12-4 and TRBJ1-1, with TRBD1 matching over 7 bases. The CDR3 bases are TGTGCCAGCAGTTTGTCGGACAGGCCGGACACTGAAGCTTTCTTT. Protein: CASSLSDRPDTEAFF.